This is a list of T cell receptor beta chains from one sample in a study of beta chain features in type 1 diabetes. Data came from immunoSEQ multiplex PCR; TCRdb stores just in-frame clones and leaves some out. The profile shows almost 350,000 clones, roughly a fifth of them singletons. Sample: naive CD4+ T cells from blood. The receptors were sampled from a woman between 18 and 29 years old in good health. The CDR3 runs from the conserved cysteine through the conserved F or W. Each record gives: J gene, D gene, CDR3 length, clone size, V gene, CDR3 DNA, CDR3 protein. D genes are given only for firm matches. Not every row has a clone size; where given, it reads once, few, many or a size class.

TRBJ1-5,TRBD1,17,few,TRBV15,TGTGCCACCAGCAGAAGGAGGGGGCAGGGGGCGAGTCAGCCCCAGCATTTT,CATSRRRGQGASQPQHF
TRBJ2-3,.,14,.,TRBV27,TGTGCCAGCAGTTCGGGGACTTATACAGATACGCAGTATTTT,CASSSGTYTDTQYF
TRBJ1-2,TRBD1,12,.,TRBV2,TGTGCCAGCTATGGGACAGGGGATGGCTACACCTTC,CASYGTGDGYTF
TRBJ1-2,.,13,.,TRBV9,TGTGCCAGCAGCGCGGGGTTGATGGAGGGCTACACCTTC,CASSAGLMEGYTF
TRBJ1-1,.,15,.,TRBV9,TGTGCCAGCAGCGTAGAGGCGGAGATGAACACTGAAGCTTTCTTT,CASSVEAEMNTEAFF
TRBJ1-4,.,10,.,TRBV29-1,TGCAGCGCCCTTTTTGAAAAACTGTTTTTT,CSALFEKLFF
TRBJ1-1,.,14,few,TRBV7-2,TGTGCCAGCAGCTCCCCGCGACGGGACACTGAAGCTTTCTTT,CASSSPRRDTEAFF
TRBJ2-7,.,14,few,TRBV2,TGTGCCAGCACCCCCGTGGGCAGGGCGGACGAGCAGTACTTC,CASTPVGRADEQYF
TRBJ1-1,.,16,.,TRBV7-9,TGTGCCAGCAGCTTAGCGGCCGGGACACCGAACACTGAAGCTTTCTTT,CASSLAAGTPNTEAFF
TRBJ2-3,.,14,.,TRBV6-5,TGTGCCAGCAGTTTCGACAAGCCCACAGATACGCAGTATTTT,CASSFDKPTDTQYF
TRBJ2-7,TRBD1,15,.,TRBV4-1,TGCGCCAGCAGCTACCCGGGACAGGGCTCCTACGAGCAGTACTTC,CASSYPGQGSYEQYF
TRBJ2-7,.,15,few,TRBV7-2,TGTGCCAGCAGCTTATGGAGGGATTTCGCCTACGAGCAGTACTTC,CASSLWRDFAYEQYF
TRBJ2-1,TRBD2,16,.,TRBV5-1,TGCGCCAGTTCATCGGGGGGGGGTGGTAACTACAATGAGCAGTTCTTC,CASSSGGGGNYNEQFF
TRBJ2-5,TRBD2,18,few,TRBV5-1,TGCGCCAGCAGCTTGGACGGGACTAGCGCCAACTGGAAAGAGACCCAGTACTTC,CASSLDGTSANWKETQYF
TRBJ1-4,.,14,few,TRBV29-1,TGCAGCGTTGCAGGATCGGCAACTAATGAAAAACTGTTTTTT,CSVAGSATNEKLFF
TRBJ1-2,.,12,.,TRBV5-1,TGCGCCAGCAGCTTGGACAACGATGGCTACACCTTC,CASSLDNDGYTF
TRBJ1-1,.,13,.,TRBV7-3,TGTGCCAGCAGCATAACCCCGGACACTGAAGCTTTCTTT,CASSITPDTEAFF
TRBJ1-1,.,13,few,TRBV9,TGTGCCAGCAGCGTACAGGGGAATACTGAAGCTTTCTTT,CASSVQGNTEAFF
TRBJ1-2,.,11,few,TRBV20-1,TGCAGTGGCCGTTCAACGGGGGGCTACACCTTC,CSGRSTGGYTF
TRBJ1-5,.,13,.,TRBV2,TGTGCCAGCAGTGAGGAGCCATATCAGCCCCAGCATTTT,CASSEEPYQPQHF
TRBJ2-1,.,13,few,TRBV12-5,TGTGCTAGTGAAAATCCTCCGACAATTGAGCAGTTCTTC,CASENPPTIEQFF
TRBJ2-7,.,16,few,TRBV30,TGTGCCTGGAGCGGCGCCTTTTTTTTGGGAGTTGGCGAGCAGTACTTC,CAWSGAFFLGVGEQYF
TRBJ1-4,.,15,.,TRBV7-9,TGTGCCAGCAGCTTAGCCAGGGCTTCTAATGAAAAACTGTTTTTT,CASSLARASNEKLFF
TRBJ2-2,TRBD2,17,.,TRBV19,TGTGCCAGTAGTATTACGGCTAGCGGGAGGGTCACCGGGGAGCTGTTTTTT,CASSITASGRVTGELFF
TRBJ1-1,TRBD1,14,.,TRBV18,TGTGCCAGCTCACCGGACAGGGCAAACACTGAAGCTTTCTTT,CASSPDRANTEAFF
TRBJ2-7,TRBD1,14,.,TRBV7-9,TGTGCCAGCACCGCGCTGGGACAGACAGGGGAGCAGTACTTC,CASTALGQTGEQYF
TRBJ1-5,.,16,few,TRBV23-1,TGCGCCAGCAGTCACCCGGGGGGGATAAGCAATCAGCCCCAGCATTTT,CASSHPGGISNQPQHF
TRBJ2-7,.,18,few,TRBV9,TGTGCCAGCAGCCCTAGAGGGATAGAAAGTTCGCTTTTCAACGAGCAGTACTTC,CASSPRGIESSLFNEQYF
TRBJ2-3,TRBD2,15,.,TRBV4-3,TGCGCCAGCAGCCAAGCACTAGCGGGGACAGATACGCAGTATTTT,CASSQALAGTDTQYF
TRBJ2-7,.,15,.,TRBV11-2,TGTGCCAGCAGCCCAGTTGTCGCAGGTTCCTACGAGCAGTACTTC,CASSPVVAGSYEQYF
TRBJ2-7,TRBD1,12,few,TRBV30,TGTGCCTGGGCAGGGGGCGGTGGGGAGCAGTACTTC,CAWAGGGGEQYF
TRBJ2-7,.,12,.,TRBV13,TGTGCCAGCAGCCAGAGGACCTACGAGCAGTACTTC,CASSQRTYEQYF
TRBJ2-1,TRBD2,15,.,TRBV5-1,TGCGCCAGCAGCCGCTCGCGGGGGGGCCGGCATGAGCAGTTCTTC,CASSRSRGGRHEQFF
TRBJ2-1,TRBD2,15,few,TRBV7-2,TGTGCCAGCAGCACGACGACGGGGGGGCTCCATGAGCAGTTCTTC,CASSTTTGGLHEQFF
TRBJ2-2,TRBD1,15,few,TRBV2,TGTGCCAGCAGCGGACAGGGGACAACCACCGGGGAGCTGTTTTTT,CASSGQGTTTGELFF
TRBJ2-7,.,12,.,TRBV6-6,TGTGCCAGCAGGAACAGGGCTTACGAGCAGTACTTC,CASRNRAYEQYF
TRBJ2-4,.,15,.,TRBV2,TGTGCCAGCAGTGACCTGGGGCTAGCCAAAAACATTCAGTACTTC,CASSDLGLAKNIQYF
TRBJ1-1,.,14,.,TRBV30,TGTGCCTGGAGTGTAGGTCGGGTGAGCACTGAAGCTTTCTTT,CAWSVGRVSTEAFF
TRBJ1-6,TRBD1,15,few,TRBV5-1,TGCGCCAGCACCAACCCGGGACAGGGAGATTCACCCCTCCACTTT,CASTNPGQGDSPLHF
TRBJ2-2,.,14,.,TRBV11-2,TGTGCCAGCAGCTTAGACCAGAACACCGGGGAGCTGTTTTTT,CASSLDQNTGELFF
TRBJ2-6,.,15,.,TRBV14,TGTGCCAGCAGCCAAACAAGCTCTGGGGCCAACGTCCTGACTTTC,CASSQTSSGANVLTF
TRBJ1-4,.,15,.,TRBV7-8,TGTGCCAGCAGCAAAGGCGGGACTGTTAATGAAAAACTGTTTTTT,CASSKGGTVNEKLFF